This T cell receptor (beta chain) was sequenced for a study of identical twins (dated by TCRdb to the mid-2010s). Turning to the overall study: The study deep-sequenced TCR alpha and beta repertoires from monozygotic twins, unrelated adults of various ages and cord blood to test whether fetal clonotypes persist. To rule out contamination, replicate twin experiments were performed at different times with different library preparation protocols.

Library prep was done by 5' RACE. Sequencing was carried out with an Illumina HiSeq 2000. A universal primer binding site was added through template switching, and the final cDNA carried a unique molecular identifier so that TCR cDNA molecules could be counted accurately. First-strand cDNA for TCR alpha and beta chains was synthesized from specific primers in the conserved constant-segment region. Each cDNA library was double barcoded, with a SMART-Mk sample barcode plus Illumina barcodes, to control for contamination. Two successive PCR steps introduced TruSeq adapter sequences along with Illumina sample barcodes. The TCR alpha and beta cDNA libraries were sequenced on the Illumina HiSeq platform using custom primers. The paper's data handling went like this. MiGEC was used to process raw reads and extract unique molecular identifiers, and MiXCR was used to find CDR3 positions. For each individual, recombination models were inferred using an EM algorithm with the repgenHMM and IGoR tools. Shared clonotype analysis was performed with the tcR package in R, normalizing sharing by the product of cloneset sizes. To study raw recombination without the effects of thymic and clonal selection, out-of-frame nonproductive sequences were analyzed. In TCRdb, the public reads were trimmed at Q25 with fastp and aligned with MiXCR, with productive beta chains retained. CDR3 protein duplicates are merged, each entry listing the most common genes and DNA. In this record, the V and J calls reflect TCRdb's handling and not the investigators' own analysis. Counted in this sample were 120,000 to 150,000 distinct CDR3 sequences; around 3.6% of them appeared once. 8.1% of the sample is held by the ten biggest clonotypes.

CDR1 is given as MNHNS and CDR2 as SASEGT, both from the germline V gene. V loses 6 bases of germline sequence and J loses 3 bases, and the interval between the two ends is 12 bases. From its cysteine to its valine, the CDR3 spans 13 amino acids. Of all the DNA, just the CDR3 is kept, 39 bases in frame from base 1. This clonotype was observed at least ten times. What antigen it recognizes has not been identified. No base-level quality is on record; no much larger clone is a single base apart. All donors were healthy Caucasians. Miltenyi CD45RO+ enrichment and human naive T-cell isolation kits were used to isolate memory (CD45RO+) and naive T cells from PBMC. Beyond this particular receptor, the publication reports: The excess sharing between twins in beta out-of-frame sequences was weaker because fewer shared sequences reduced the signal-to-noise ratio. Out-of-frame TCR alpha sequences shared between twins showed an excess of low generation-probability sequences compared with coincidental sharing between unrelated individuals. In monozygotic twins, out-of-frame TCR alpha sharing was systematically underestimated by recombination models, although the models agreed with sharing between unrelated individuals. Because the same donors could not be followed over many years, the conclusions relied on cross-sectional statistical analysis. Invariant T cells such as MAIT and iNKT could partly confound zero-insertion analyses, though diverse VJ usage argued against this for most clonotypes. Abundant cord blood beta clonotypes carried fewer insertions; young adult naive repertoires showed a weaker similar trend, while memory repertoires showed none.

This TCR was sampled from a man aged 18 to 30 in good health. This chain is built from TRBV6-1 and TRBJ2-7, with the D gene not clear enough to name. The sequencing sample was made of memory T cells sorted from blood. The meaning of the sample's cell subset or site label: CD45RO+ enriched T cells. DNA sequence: TGTGCCAGCAGCCTCGGACCGGGCTACGAGCAGTACGTC. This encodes CASSLGPGYEQYV.